This T cell receptor (beta chain) was sequenced in a study of immune cell composition in non-small cell lung cancer. Findings and limits, study-wide: No significant correlation existed between pack-years smoked and tumour clonality.

The repertoire was sequenced with immunoSEQ multiplex PCR; TCRdb's copy has only in-frame clones and lacks some. The sample contains just over 7,500 clones, around 82% of which appear only once. Concerning this clone: As yet, its antigen is unknown.

V dropped 3 bases and J dropped 2; count of bases not matched to a gene: 3. Germline loops: CDR1 LNHNV, CDR2 YYDKDF (reference sequence). The length of the CDR3 is 14 residues. The source is a human donor with non-small cell lung cancer. The sample comprised lung tumor tissue. The chain links TRBV15 to TRBJ2-7; TRBD1 aligns across 8 bases. The CDR3, as DNA: TGTGCCACCAGCAGTCGGACAGGGCCCTACGAGCAGTACTTC. Its translation: CATSSRTGPYEQYF.